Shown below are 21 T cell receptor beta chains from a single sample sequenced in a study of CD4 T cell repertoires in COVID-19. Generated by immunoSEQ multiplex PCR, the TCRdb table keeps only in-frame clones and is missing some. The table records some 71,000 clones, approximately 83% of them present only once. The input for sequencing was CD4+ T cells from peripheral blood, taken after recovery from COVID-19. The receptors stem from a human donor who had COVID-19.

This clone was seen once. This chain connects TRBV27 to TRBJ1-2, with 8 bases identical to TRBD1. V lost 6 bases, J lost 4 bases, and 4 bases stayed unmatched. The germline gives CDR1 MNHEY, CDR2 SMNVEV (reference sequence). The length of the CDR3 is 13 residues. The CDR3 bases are TGTGCCAGCAGATCACAGGGGGTCTATGGCTACACCTTC. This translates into CASRSQGVYGYTF.

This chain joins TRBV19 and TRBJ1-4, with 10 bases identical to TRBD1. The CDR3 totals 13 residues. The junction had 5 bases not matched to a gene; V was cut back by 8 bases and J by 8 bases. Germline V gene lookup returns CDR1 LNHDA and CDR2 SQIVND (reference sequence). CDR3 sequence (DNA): TGTGCCAGTTCGGACAGGGGGGACGAAAAACTGTTTTTT. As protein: CASSDRGDEKLFF.

CDR3 in DNA: TGTGCCAGCAGTGAAGAAGGGCGGGAACCCTACAATGAGCAGTTCTTC. Amino acid sequence: CASSEEGREPYNEQFF. The chain links TRBV6-1 to TRBJ2-1; TRBD2 might be the D (6 bases). The ends were cut back, 1 base at V and 2 bases at J, with 12 bases in the middle. This CDR3 contains 16 residues. Germline V gives CDR1 MNHNS, CDR2 SASEGT.

CDR3 residues: CASSDPSPYEQYF. For the CDR3, the DNA is TGTGCCAGCAGTGACCCCAGTCCCTACGAGCAGTACTTC. This chain uses TRBV6-1 with TRBJ2-7, with no clear D. The CDR3 runs to 13 residues. Germline CDR1 MNHNS, CDR2 SASEGT. Trimming pared 3 bases from V and 2 bases from J, leaving 8 bases between.

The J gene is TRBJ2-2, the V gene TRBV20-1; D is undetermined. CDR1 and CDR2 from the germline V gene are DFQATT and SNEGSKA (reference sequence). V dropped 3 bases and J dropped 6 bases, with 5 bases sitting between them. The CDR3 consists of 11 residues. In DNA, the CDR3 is TGCAGTGCTAGTAACCCCGGGGAGCTGTTTTTT. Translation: CSASNPGELFF.

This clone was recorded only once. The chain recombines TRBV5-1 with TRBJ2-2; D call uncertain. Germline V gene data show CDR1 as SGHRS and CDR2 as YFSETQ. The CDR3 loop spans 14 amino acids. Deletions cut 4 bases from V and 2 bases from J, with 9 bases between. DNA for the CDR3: TGCGCCAGCAGCCCAACACCTAACACCGGGGAGCTGTTTTTT. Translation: CASSPTPNTGELFF.

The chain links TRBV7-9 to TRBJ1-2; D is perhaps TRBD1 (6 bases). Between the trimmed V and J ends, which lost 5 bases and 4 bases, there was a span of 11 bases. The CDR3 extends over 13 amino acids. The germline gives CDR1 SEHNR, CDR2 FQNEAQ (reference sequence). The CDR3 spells CASSLDRSYGYTF. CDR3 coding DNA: TGTGCCAGCAGCCTTGACAGGAGCTATGGCTACACCTTC. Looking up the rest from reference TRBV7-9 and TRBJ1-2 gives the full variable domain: DTGVSQNPRHKITKRGQNVTFRCDPISEHNRLYWYRQTLGQGPEFLTYFQNEAQLEKSRLLSDRFSAERPKGSFSTLEIQRTEQGDSAMYLCASSLDRSYGYTFGSGTRLTVV.

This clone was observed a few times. DNA of the CDR3: TGTGCCAGCAGTTCATTCATTGGGGGAGGGGACTATGGCTACACCTTC. Protein product: CASSSFIGGGDYGYTF. V is TRBV6-5 and J is TRBJ1-2; TRBD1 might be the D (5 bases). The CDR3 runs to 16 residues. Per germline, CDR1 MNHEY and CDR2 SVGAGI. The V end lost 4 bases, the J end lost 3 bases, and 18 bases lay between the germline ends.

CDR3 nucleotide sequence: TGTGCCAGCAGTGGGACTAGCGGGACGATCGGCGAGACCCAGTACTTC. Amino acids: CASSGTSGTIGETQYF. The chain has TRBV2 and TRBJ2-5; 12 bases agree with TRBD2. This CDR3 has 16 amino acids. From germline, CDR1 is SNHLY and CDR2 FYNNEI. Trimming removed 4 bases from V and 5 bases from J; junction bases left unmatched: 8.

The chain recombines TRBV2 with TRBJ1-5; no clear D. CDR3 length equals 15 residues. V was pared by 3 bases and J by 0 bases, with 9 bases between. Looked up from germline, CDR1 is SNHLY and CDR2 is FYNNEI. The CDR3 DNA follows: TGTGCCAGCAGTGACCAGGCCAATAGCAATCAGCCCCAGCATTTT. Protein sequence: CASSDQANSNQPQHF.

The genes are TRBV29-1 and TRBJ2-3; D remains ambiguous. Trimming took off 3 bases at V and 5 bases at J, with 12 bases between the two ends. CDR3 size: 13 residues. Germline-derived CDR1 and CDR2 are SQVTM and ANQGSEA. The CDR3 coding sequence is TGCAGCGTTGACCTCCTAAATAGAGATACGCAGTATTTT. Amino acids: CSVDLLNRDTQYF.

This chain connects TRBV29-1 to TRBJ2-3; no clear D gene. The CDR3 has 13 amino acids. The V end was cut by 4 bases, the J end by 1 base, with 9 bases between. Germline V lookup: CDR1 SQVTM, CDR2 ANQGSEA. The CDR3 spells CSVVIVGTDTQYF. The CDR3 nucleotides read TGCAGCGTTGTAATAGTGGGCACAGATACGCAGTATTTT.

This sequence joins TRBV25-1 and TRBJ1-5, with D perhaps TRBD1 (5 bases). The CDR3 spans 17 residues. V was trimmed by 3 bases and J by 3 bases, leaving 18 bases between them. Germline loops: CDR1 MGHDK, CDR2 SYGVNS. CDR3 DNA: TGTGCCAGCAGTGAGTCCTCGGGGGGAGGGAACAATCAGCCCCAGCATTTT. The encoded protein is CASSESSGGGNNQPQHF.

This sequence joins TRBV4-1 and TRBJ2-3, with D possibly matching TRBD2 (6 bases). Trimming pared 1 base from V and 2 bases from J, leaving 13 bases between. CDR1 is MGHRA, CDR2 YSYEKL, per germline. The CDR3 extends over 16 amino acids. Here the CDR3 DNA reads TGCGCCAGCAGCCAAGGTTACGGACTAACCACAGATACGCAGTATTTT. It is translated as CASSQGYGLTTDTQYF.

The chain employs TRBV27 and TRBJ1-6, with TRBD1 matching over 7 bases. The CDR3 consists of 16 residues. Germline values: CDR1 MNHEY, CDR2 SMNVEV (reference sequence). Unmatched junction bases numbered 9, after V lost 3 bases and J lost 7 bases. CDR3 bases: TGTGCCAGCAGTTTCTCCACAGGGGTGGGAAATTCACCCCTCCACTTT. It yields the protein CASSFSTGVGNSPLHF.

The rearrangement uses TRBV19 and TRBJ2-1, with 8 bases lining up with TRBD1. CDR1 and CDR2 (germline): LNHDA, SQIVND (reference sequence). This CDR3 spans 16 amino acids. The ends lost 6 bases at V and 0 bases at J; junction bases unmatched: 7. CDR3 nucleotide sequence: TGTGCCAGTAGCCTGACAGGGGTCGGCTCCTACAATGAGCAGTTCTTC. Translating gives CASSLTGVGSYNEQFF.

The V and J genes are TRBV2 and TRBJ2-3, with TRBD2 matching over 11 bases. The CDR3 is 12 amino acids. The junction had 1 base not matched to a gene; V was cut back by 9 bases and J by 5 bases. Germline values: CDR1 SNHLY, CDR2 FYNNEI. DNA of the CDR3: TGTGCCAGAGGGACTAGCGGAGATACGCAGTATTTT. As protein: CARGTSGDTQYF.

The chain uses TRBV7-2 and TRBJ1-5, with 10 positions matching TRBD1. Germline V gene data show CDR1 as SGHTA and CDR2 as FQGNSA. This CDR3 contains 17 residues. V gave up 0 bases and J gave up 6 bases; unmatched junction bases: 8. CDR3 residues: CASSLAKWDRGGQPQHF. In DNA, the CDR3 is TGTGCCAGCAGCTTAGCGAAGTGGGACAGGGGCGGTCAGCCCCAGCATTTT.

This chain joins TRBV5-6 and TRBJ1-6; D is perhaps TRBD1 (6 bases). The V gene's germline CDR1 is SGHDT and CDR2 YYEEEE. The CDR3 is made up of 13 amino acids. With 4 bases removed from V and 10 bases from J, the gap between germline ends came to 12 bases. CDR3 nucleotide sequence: TGTGCCAGCAGCGGGGGGCTGAGGTCACCCCTCCACTTT. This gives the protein CASSGGLRSPLHF.

The CDR3 region has the DNA TGTGCCAGCAGCCCGCGGGGGGGCTATCAGCCCCAGCATTTT. The encoded protein is CASSPRGGYQPQHF. The V and J genes are TRBV6-5 and TRBJ1-5; perhaps TRBD1 as D (6 bases). V lost 6 bases to trimming and J lost 5 bases, with 14 bases between them. The CDR3 contains 14 residues. Germline values: CDR1 MNHEY, CDR2 SVGAGI.

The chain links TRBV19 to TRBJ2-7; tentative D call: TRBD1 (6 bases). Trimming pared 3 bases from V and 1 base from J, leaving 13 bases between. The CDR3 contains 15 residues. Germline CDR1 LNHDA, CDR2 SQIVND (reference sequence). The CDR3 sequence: CASSINRVGSYEQYF. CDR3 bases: TGTGCCAGTAGTATCAACAGGGTGGGATCCTACGAGCAGTACTTC.